This TCR beta chain was sequenced during a study of blood T cell repertoires in COVID-19. Looking at the study overall: Sources were T cells, B-cell-depleted T cells, or PBMCs; the material itself was cDNA or gDNA.

Original data processing: Estimation of nucleated cell counts was performed using reference gene primer amplification. The data were produced by immunoSEQ multiplex PCR, yet TCRdb's version contains in-frame clones alone and is incomplete. V and J calls and clone size come straight from that table; D and trimming were deduced from the DNA. In the table there are 45,000 to 60,000 clones, around 84% of which are singletons. The TCR originated in a woman older than 75 with acute or convalescent COVID-19. Sequenced sample: peripheral blood.

The CDR3 DNA sequence: TGTGCCAGCAGCCACCGGTGGACAGGGGGCGACGAGCAGTACTTC. Protein sequence: CASSHRWTGGDEQYF. The chain employs TRBV5-8 and TRBJ2-7, with TRBD1 matching over 11 bases. The V and J ends lost 4 bases and 5 bases, in that order; junction bases with no gene match: 8. Germline CDR1 and CDR2: SGHTS and YDEGEE. This CDR3 has 15 amino acids.